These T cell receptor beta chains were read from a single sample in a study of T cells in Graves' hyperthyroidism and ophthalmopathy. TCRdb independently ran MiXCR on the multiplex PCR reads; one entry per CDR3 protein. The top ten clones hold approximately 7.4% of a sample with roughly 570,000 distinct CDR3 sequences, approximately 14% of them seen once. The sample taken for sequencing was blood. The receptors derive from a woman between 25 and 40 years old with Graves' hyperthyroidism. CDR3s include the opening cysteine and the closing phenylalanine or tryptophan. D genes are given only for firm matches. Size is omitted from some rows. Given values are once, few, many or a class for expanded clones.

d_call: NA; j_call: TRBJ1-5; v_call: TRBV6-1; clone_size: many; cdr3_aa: CASRTSRRGSNQPQHF; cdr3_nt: TGTGCCAGCAGGACGTCGAGGAGGGGTAGCAATCAGCCCCAGCATTTT
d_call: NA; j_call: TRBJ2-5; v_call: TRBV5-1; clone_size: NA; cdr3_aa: CASSRGVREETQYF; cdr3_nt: TGCGCCAGCAGCCGTGGGGTTCGAGAAGAGACCCAGTACTTC
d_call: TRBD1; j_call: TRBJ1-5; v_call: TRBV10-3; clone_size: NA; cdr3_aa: CAISGDRGINQPQHF; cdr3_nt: TGTGCCATCAGTGGGGACAGGGGGATCAATCAGCCCCAGCATTTT
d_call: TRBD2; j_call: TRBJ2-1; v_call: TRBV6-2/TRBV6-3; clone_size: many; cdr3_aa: CASNNGAGLAYNEQFF; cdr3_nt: TGTGCCAGCAATAACGGCGCGGGACTAGCCTACAATGAGCAGTTCTTC
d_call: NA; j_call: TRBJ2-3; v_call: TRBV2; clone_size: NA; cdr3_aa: CASSQLGGADTQYF; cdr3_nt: TGTGCCAGCAGTCAATTGGGCGGGGCAGATACGCAGTATTTT
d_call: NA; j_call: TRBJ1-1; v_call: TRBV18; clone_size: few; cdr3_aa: CASSPFGGSEAFF; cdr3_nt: TGTGCCAGCTCACCTTTTGGAGGGAGCGAAGCTTTCTTT
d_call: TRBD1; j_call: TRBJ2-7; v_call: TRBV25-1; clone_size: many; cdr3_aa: CASSDSTGARHEQYF; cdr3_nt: TGTGCCAGCAGTGACTCCACAGGGGCTAGGCACGAGCAGTACTTC
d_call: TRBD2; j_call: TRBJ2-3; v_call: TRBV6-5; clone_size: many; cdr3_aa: CASSYGGRVASTDTQYF; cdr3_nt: TGTGCCAGCAGTTACGGCGGGAGGGTGGCTAGCACAGATACGCAGTATTTT
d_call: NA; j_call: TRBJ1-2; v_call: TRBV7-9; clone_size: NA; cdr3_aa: CASSPSRGGDYGYTF; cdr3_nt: TGTGCCAGCAGCCCAAGCCGAGGAGGGGACTATGGCTACACCTTC
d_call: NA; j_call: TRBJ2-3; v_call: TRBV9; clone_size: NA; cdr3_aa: CASSVGGRAGSTDTQYF; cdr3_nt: TGTGCCAGCAGCGTAGGCGGCAGGGCGGGCAGCACAGATACGCAGTATTTT
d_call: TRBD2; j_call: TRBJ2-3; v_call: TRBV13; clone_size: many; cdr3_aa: CASSVELGGRALPDTQYF; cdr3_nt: TGTGCCAGCAGCGTGGAACTAGGCGGGAGGGCCCTCCCAGATACGCAGTATTTT
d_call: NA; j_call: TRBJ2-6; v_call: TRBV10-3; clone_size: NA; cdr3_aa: CAIRALTGANVLTF; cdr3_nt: TGTGCCATCCGGGCCTTGACTGGGGCCAACGTCCTGACTTTC
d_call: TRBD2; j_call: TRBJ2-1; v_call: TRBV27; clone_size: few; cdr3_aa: CASSLKAGVTEQFF; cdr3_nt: TGTGCCAGCAGTTTAAAAGCGGGAGTAACTGAGCAGTTCTTC
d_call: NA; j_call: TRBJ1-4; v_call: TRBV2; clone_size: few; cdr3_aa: CASSGWGEKLFF; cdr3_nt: TGTGCCAGCAGTGGGTGGGGTGAAAAACTGTTTTTT
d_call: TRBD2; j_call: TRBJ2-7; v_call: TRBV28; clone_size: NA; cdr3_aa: CASTSAYEQYF; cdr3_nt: TGTGCCAGTACTAGCGCCTACGAGCAGTACTTC
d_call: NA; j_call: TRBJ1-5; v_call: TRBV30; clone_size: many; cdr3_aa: CAWSGGIVNQPQHF; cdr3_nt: TGTGCCTGGAGTGGAGGAATAGTCAATCAGCCCCAGCATTTT
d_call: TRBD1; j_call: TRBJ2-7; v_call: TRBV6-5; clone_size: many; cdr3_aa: CASKLSGQGTYEQYF; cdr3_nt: TGTGCCAGCAAGTTATCGGGACAGGGCACCTACGAGCAGTACTTC
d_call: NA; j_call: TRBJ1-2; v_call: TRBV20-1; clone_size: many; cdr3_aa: CSAVRDGERYGYTF; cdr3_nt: TGCAGTGCTGTCCGGGACGGAGAACGCTATGGCTACACCTTC
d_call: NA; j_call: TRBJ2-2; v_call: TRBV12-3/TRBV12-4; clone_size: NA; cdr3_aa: CASSSPTTNTGELFF; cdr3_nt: TGTGCCAGCAGTTCCCCGACTACGAACACCGGGGAGCTGTTTTTT
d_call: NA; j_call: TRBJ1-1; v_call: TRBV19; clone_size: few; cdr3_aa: CAPPVDDKKDEAFF; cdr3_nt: TGTGCTCCGCCGGTAGACGACAAGAAAGATGAAGCTTTCTTT
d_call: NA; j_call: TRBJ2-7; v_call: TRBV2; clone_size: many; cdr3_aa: CASSAGLPPYEQYF; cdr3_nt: TGTGCCAGCAGCGCCGGACTTCCCCCATACGAGCAGTACTTC
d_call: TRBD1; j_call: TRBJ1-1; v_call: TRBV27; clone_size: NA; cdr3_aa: CASSQAGTENTEAFF; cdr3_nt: TGTGCCAGCAGCCAAGCCGGGACAGAGAACACTGAAGCTTTCTTT
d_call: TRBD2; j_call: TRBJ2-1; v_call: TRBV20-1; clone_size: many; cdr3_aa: CSAPRAQSSGRAREQFF; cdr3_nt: TGCAGTGCCCCTAGAGCCCAGAGTAGCGGGAGGGCCAGGGAGCAGTTCTTC
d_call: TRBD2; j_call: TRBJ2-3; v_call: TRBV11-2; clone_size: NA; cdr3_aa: CASSYSGSKDTQYF; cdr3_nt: TGTGCCAGCAGCTATAGCGGGAGTAAGGATACGCAGTATTTT
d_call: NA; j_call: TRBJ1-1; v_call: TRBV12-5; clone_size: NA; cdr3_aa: CASGLGDTEAFF; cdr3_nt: TGTGCTAGTGGTTTAGGGGACACTGAAGCTTTCTTT
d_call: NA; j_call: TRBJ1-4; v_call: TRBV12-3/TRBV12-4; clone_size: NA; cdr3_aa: CASTRRGATNEKLFF; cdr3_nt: TGTGCCAGCACACGGCGGGGTGCAACTAATGAAAAACTGTTTTTT
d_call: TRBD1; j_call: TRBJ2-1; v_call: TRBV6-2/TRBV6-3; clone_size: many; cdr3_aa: CASSYRDRVDEQFF; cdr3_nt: TGTGCCAGCAGTTACAGGGACAGGGTCGATGAGCAGTTCTTC
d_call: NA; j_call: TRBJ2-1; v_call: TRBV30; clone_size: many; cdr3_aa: CAWISGSYNEQFF; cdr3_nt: TGTGCCTGGATTAGCGGTTCCTACAATGAGCAGTTCTTC
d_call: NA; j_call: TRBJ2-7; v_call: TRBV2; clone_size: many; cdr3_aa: CASSPFPEGPLSYEQYF; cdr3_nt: TGTGCCAGCAGTCCTTTTCCAGAGGGACCCCTTTCCTACGAGCAGTACTTC
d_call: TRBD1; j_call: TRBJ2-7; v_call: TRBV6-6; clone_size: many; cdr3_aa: CASSYGTGTAYEQYF; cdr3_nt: TGTGCCAGCAGTTACGGGACAGGGACTGCCTACGAGCAGTACTTC
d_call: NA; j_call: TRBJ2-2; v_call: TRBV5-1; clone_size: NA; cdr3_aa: CASSLALLSHSTGELFF; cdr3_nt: TGCGCCAGCAGCTTGGCACTCTTGAGCCATTCCACCGGGGAGCTGTTTTTT
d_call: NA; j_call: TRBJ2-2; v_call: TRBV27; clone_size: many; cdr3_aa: CASSLTGIGGELFF; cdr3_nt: TGTGCCAGCAGTTTAACCGGGATCGGCGGGGAGCTGTTTTTT
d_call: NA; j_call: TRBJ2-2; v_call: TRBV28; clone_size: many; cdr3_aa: CASEFSSGFNTGELFF; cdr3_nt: TGTGCCAGCGAGTTTTCGTCGGGCTTCAACACCGGGGAGCTGTTTTTT
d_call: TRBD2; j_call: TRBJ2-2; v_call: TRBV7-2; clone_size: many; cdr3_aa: CASSFTSGRAGTGELFF; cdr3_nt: TGTGCCAGCAGCTTTACTAGCGGGAGGGCGGGCACCGGGGAGCTGTTTTTT
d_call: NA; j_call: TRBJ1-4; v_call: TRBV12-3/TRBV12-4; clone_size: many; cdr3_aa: CASQNLGPTNEKLFF; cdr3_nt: TGTGCCAGCCAGAATTTAGGACCAACTAATGAAAAACTGTTTTTT
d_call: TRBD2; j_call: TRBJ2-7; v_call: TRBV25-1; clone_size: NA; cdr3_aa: CASSEFGLAGGYEQYF; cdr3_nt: TGTGCCAGCAGTGAATTTGGACTAGCGGGAGGCTACGAGCAGTACTTC
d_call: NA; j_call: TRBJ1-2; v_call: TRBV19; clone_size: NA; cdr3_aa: CASSRTEYYGYTF; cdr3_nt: TGTGCCAGTAGTAGAACAGAATACTATGGCTACACCTTC
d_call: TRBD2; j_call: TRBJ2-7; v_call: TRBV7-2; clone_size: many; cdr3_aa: CASSLGRSGTIPYEQYF; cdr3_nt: TGTGCCAGCAGCTTAGGCAGATCCGGGACTATACCATACGAGCAGTACTTC
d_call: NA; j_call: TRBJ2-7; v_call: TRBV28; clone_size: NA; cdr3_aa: CASRGGTHTYEQYF; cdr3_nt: TGTGCCAGCCGAGGGGGTACGCACACCTACGAGCAGTACTTC
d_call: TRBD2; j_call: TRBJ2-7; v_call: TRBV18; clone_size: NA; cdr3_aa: CASSPLAGGDLADEQYF; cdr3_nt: TGTGCCAGCTCACCCCTAGCGGGAGGCGACCTGGCGGACGAGCAGTACTTC
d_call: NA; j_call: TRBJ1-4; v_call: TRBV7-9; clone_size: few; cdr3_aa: CASSPVVSKLFF; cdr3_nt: TGTGCCAGCAGTCCCGTAGTGTCAAAACTGTTTTTT
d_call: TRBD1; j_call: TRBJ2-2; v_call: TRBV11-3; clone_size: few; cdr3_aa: CASSSGDRGNTGELFF; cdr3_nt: TGTGCCAGCAGCTCAGGGGACAGGGGGAACACCGGGGAGCTGTTTTTT
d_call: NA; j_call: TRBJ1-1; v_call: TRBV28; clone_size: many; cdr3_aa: CASSLRGADTEAFF; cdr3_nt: TGTGCCAGCAGTTTACGAGGGGCCGACACTGAAGCTTTCTTT
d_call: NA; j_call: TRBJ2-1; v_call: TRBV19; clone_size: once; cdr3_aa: CASISQGYNEQFF; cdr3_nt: TGTGCCAGTATTAGTCAGGGCTACAATGAGCAGTTCTTC
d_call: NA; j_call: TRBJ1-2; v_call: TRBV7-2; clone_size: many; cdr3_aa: CASSRRYDGYTF; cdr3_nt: TGTGCCAGCAGCCGGCGATACGATGGCTACACCTTC
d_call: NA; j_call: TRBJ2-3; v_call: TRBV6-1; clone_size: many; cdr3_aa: CASSYQAGTDTQYF; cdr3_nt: TGTGCCAGCAGTTATCAGGCGGGGACAGATACGCAGTATTTT
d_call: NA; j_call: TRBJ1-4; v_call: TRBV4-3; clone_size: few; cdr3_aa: CASSQDLGRNVKLFF; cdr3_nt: TGCGCCAGCAGCCAAGATCTAGGACGGAACGTCAAACTGTTTTTT
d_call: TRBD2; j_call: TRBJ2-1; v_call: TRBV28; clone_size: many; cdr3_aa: CASSTPGLAHEQFF; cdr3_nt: TGTGCCAGCAGTACTCCGGGACTAGCCCATGAGCAGTTCTTC
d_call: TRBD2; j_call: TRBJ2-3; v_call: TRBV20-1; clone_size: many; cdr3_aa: CSATSGRWGQSTDTQYF; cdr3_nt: TGCAGTGCTACTAGCGGGAGGTGGGGTCAGAGCACAGATACGCAGTATTTT
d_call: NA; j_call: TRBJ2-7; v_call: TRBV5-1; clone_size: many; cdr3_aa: CASSLARETITYEQYF; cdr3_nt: TGCGCCAGCAGCTTGGCCAGGGAGACGATAACCTACGAGCAGTACTTC
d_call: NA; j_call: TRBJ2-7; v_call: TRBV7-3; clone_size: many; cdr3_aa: CASSTTGSYHEQYF; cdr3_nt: TGTGCCAGCAGCACAACAGGGAGTTACCACGAGCAGTACTTC
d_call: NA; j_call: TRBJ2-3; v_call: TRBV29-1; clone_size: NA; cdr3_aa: CSVEEDTQGSTDTQYF; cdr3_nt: TGCAGCGTTGAAGAGGACACTCAGGGTTCAACAGATACGCAGTATTTT
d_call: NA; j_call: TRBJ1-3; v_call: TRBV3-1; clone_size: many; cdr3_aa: CASSQEGSSGNTIYF; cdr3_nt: TGTGCCAGCAGCCAAGAAGGAAGCTCTGGAAACACCATATATTTT
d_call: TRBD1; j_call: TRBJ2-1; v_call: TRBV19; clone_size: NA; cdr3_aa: CASGDRGNEQFF; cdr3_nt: TGTGCCAGTGGGGACAGGGGCAATGAGCAGTTCTTC
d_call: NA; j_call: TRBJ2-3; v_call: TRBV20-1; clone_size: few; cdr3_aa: CSARRQTTDTQYF; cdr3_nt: TGCAGTGCTAGGCGACAGACCACAGATACGCAGTATTTT
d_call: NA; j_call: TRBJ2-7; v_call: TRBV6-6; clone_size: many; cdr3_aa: CASSYSEGYYEQYF; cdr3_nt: TGTGCCAGCAGTTACTCGGAAGGTTACTACGAGCAGTACTTC
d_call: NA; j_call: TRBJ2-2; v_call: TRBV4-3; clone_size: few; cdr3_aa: CASSQDFGSLTGELFF; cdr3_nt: TGCGCCAGCAGCCAAGATTTTGGCAGCCTCACCGGGGAGCTGTTTTTT
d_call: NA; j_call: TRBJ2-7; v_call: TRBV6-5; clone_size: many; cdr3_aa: CASSVEPIYEQYF; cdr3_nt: TGTGCCAGCAGTGTAGAACCGATCTACGAGCAGTACTTC
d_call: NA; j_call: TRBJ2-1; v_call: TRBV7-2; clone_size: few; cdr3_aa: CASSVSVPTYNEQFF; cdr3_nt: TGTGCCAGCAGCGTATCGGTCCCTACCTACAATGAGCAGTTCTTC
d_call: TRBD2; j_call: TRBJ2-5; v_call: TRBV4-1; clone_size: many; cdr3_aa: CASSQLSGREIETQYF; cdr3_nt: TGCGCCAGCAGCCAACTTTCTGGGCGGGAGATCGAGACCCAGTACTTC